The TCR beta chain described here comes from a study of cytomegalovirus exposure and HLA in healthy donors. Germline-derived CDR1 and CDR2 are MDHEN and SYDVKM. The trim removed 9 bases at V and 1 base at J, leaving 9 bases unmatched. CDR3 length equals 15 residues. Amplification used 60 Vbeta primers and 13 Jbeta primers. Sequencing used immunoSEQ multiplex PCR; TCRdb keeps in-frame clones, though not all of them. The sample lists about 180,000 clones; 65% to 90% were seen once. This sequence joins TRBV28 and TRBJ1-2; 9 nucleotides match TRBD1. The clonotype comes from a girl aged 2 to 10 in good health and CMV-seropositive. Sequencing was performed on PBMCs. The CDR3 DNA reads as TGTGCCAGTTGGTTAACAGGGGGCGATAACTATGGCTACACCTTC. Translation: CASWLTGGDNYGYTF.